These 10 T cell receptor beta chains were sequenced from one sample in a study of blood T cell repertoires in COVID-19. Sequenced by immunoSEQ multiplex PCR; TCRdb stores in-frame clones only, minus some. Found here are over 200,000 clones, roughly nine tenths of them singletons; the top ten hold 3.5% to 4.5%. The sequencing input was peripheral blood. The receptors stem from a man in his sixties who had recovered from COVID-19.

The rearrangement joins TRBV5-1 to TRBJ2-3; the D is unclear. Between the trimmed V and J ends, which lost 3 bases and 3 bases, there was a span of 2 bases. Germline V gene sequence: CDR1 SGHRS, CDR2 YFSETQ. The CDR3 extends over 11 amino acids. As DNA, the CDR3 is TGCGCCAGCAGCTCTACAGATACGCAGTATTTT. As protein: CASSSTDTQYF.

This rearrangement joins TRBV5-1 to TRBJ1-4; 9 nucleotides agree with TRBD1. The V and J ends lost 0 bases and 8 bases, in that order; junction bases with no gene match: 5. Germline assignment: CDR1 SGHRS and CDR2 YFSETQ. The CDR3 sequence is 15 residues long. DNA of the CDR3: TGCGCCAGCAGCTTGGAGGGACAGGGAGGGGAAAAACTGTTTTTT. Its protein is CASSLEGQGGEKLFF. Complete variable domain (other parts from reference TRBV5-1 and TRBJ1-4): KAGVTQTPRYLIKTRGQQVTLSCSPISGHRSVSWYQQTPGQGLQFLFEYFSETQRNKGNFPGRFSGRQFSNSRSEMNVSTLELGDSALYLCASSLEGQGGEKLFFGSGTQLSVL.

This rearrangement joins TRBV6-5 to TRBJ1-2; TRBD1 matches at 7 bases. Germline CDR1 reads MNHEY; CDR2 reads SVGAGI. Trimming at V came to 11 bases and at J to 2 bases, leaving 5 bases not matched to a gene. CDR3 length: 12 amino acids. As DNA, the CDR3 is TGTGCCGGAAGGACAGGCAACTATGGCTACACCTTC. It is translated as CAGRTGNYGYTF.

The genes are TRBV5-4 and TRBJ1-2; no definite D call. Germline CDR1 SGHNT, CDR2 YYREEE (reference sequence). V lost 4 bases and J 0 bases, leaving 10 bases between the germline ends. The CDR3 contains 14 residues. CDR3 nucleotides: TGTGCCAGCAGCCCCCCCGGGGCTAACTATGGCTACACCTTC. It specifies CASSPPGANYGYTF.

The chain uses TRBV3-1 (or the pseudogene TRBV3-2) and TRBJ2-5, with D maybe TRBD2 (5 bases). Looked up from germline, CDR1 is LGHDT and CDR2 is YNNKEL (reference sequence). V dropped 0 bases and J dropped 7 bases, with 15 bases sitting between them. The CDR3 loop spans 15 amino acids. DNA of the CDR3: TGTGCCAGCAGCCAAGATGTGCGGGCCCCCGGGACCCAGTACTTC. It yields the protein CASSQDVRAPGTQYF.

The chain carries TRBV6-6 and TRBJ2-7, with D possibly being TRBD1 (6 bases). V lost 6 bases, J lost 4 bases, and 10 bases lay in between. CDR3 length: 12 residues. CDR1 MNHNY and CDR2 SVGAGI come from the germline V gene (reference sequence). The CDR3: CASSRTAYEQYF. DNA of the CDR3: TGTGCCAGCAGCAGGACAGCTTACGAGCAGTACTTC.

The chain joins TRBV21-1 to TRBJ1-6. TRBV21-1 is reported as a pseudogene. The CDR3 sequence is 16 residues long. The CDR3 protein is CASSKEGGRGRSPLHF. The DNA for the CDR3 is TGTGCCAGCAGCAAAGAGGGGGGGCGAGGAAGATCACCCCTCCACTTT.

CDR3 amino acids: CASSQEGSGVYNSPLHF. The CDR3 nucleotides are TGCGCCAGCAGCCAAGAGGGATCCGGGGTTTATAATTCACCCCTCCACTTT. The chain joins TRBV4-1 to TRBJ1-6; D call uncertain. Deletions cut 0 bases from V and 4 bases from J, with 13 bases between. Germline V CDR1 and CDR2: MGHRA, YSYEKL. There are 17 residues in the CDR3.

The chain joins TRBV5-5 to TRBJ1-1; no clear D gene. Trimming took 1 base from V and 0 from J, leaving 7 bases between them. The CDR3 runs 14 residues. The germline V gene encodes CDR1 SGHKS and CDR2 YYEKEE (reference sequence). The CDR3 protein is CASSLPGMNTEAFF. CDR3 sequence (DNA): TGTGCCAGCAGCTTGCCGGGGATGAACACTGAAGCTTTCTTT.

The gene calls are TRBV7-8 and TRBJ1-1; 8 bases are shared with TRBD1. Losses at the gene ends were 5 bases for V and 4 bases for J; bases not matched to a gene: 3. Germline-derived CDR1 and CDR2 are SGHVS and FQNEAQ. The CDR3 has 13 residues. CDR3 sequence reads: CASSRTGGTEAFF. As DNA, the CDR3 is TGTGCCAGCAGCCGTACAGGGGGCACTGAAGCTTTCTTT.